The T cell receptor (beta chain) described here comes from a study of blood T cells in healthy people across ages. Looking at the study overall: Through template switching, about one barcoded beta molecule was captured per two T cells, as measured in model experiments.

Primed by a sample-barcoded 5' primer and a J-beta primer mix, a second PCR proceeded for 7 to 11 cycles. MiXCR, run by TCRdb on the 5' RACE reads, gives a single entry per CDR3 protein. Here the sample spans a few hundred thousand distinct CDR3 sequences, roughly half being singletons. Germline V gene lookup returns CDR1 SEHNR and CDR2 FQNEAQ (reference sequence). This CDR3 spans 14 amino acids. This clonotype was seen a few times. Its antigen is not identified. Study-level points and caveats: Naive T cell percentage and TCR beta diversity correlated strongly. Investigators viewed diversity estimates from one million T cells as underestimates, the study reported.

The source of this sequence is a man aged 55 to 70 in good health. The specimen sequenced was blood. The chain employs TRBV7-9 and TRBJ2-5; 9 bases fit TRBD1. The J call is doubtful: the DNA matches TRBJ2-7 better. DNA for the CDR3: TGTGCCAGCAGCCCGGGGACAGGGACATACGAGCAGTACTTC. Amino acids: CASSPGTGTYEQYF.